What follows is one T cell receptor (beta chain) and its context. The data are from a study of cytotoxic CD8 clonotypes in ibrutinib-treated CLL. Deletions cut 6 bases from V and 6 bases from J, with 12 bases between. CDR1 is DFQATT, CDR2 SNEGSKA, per germline (reference sequence). There are 11 residues in the CDR3. The data were produced by immunoSEQ multiplex PCR, yet TCRdb's version contains in-frame clones alone and is incomplete. The data contain some 130,000 clones, 70% to 90% of them singletons. The sequenced sample was PBMCs, obtained after 24 months of ibrutinib treatment. This chain connects TRBV20-1 to TRBJ2-7; the D is unclear. The sequence was obtained from a human donor with chronic lymphocytic leukemia. The CDR3, as DNA: TGCAGTGCGCCTGACAAGCGCGAGCAGTACTTC. It translates to CSAPDKREQYF.